Presented here are 16 T cell receptor beta chains from one specimen sequenced in a study of T-cell reconstitution after alpha-beta-depleted transplantation in children. The authors prepared the TCRbeta library with unique molecular identifiers. TCRdb re-called the PCR reads with MiXCR, one entry per CDR3 protein. Among 150,000 to 200,000 distinct CDR3 sequences listed, over 8.5% were seen once. The sample consisted of PBMCs, taken before TCRalphabeta/CD19-depleted stem cell transplant. These receptor sequences come from a boy between 2 and 10 years old with acute myeloid leukemia, due to receive a stem cell transplant.

This clonotype was found many times. The rearrangement links TRBV5-1 to TRBJ2-1; 10 bases map to TRBD2. The V segment lost 5 bases and the J segment 6 bases; nucleotides outside the gene matches: 5. The CDR3 length is 14 residues. The germline V gene has CDR1 SGHRS and CDR2 YFSETQ. The CDR3 sequence is CASSILAGVNEQFF. The CDR3 DNA reads as TGCGCCAGCAGTATCCTAGCGGGGGTCAATGAGCAGTTCTTC.

This clonotype was seen many times. For the CDR3, the DNA is TGCGCCAGCAGTTCCCCATGGGGATGTGGGACCCAGGGCGAGCAGTTCTTC. It yields the protein CASSSPWGCGTQGEQFF. The chain links TRBV5-1 to TRBJ2-1; D is perhaps TRBD1 or TRBD2 (5 bases each). The germline V gene encodes CDR1 SGHRS and CDR2 YFSETQ. V lost 5 bases to trimming and J lost 10 bases, with 28 bases between them. CDR3 length: 17 amino acids.

The table lists this clonotype with many counts. J is TRBJ1-5 and V is TRBV7-9; TRBD1 agrees at 7 bases. Trimming cost V 5 bases and J 11 bases; bases outside gene matches: 6. From germline, CDR1 is SEHNR and CDR2 FQNEAQ (reference sequence). CDR3 size: 12 residues. CDR3 bases: TGTGCCAGCAGCGTAGACAGGGAATCCCAGCATTTT. It specifies CASSVDRESQHF.

The table lists this clonotype with many counts. The J gene is TRBJ1-1, the V gene TRBV5-1; D is unclear. V gave up 4 bases and J gave up 8 bases, with 15 bases separating them. The CDR3 consists of 13 residues. Germline CDR1 and CDR2: SGHRS and YFSETQ. CDR3 DNA sequence: TGCGCCAGCAGCGTGGGTAGTATAGGAGAAGCTTTCTTT. This codes for CASSVGSIGEAFF.

This clonotype was detected many times. CDR3: CASSLLSEETQYF. In DNA, the CDR3 is TGCGCCAGCAGCTTGCTTAGCGAAGAGACCCAGTACTTC. This chain uses TRBV5-1 with TRBJ2-5; TRBD2 is a possible D gene (5 bases). The ends were cut back, 1 base at V and 3 bases at J, with 7 bases in the middle. Germline V CDR1 and CDR2: SGHRS, YFSETQ. CDR3 size: 13 residues.

Ten or more counts support this clonotype. The chain is built from TRBV30 and TRBJ2-3; D remains ambiguous. This CDR3 has 12 residues. Trimming took off 0 bases at V and 6 bases at J, with 7 bases between the two ends. In germline, CDR1 is GTSNPN, CDR2 SVGIG (reference sequence). The CDR3 loop reads CAWSVKMDTQYF. The CDR3 DNA reads as TGTGCCTGGAGTGTAAAGATGGATACGCAGTATTTT.

This clonotype was observed at least ten times. V is TRBV19 and J is TRBJ2-7; D is uncertain. CDR3 length: 12 amino acids. V lost 3 bases to trimming and J lost 6 bases, with 9 bases between them. Germline values: CDR1 LNHDA, CDR2 SQIVND (reference sequence). The CDR3 DNA sequence: TGTGCCAGTAGTATGGTGGGCCTCGAGCAGTACTTC. This sequence encodes CASSMVGLEQYF.

The J gene is TRBJ2-3, the V gene TRBV6-5; 7 positions match TRBD2. Germline CDR1 MNHEY, CDR2 SVGAGI. V trimming: 1 base; J trimming: 0 bases; junction bases outside the gene matches: 4. The CDR3 is made up of 16 amino acids. CDR3 nucleotide sequence: TGTGCCAGCAGTTACTGGCCTAGCGGTAGCACAGATACGCAGTATTTT. Its translation: CASSYWPSGSTDTQYF.

This clonotype showed up many times. This rearrangement joins TRBV20-1 to TRBJ2-3; D is undetermined. V was cut by 2 bases and J by 5 bases, with 2 bases left in between. CDR1 is DFQATT, CDR2 SNEGSKA, per germline (reference sequence). The CDR3 contains 10 residues. The CDR3 loop reads CSARRDTQYF. CDR3 DNA sequence: TGCAGTGCTAGACGAGATACGCAGTATTTT.

This clonotype came up many times. This chain joins TRBV15 and TRBJ2-3; D gene uncertain. V gave up 2 bases and J gave up 6 bases, with 9 bases separating them. The V gene's germline CDR1 is LNHNV and CDR2 YYDKDF (reference sequence). This CDR3 is 13 amino acids long. The CDR3 protein is CATSRPDVDTQYF. CDR3 in DNA: TGTGCCACCAGCAGACCGGACGTGGATACGCAGTATTTT.

This clonotype was seen many times. The chain is built from TRBV10-3 and TRBJ2-5; tentative D call: TRBD2 (5 bases). This CDR3 is 16 amino acids long. Germline assignment: CDR1 ENHRY and CDR2 SYGVKD. V shed 3 bases and J shed 1 base, with 15 bases lying between them. The CDR3 DNA reads as TGTGCCATCAGTGATTTCCCGGGGTCACCCCAAGAGACCCAGTACTTC. It codes for CAISDFPGSPQETQYF.

This clonotype showed up many times. V is TRBV2 and J is TRBJ2-3; 13 bases fit TRBD2. Trimming cost V 6 bases and J 3 bases; bases outside gene matches: 6. Germline values: CDR1 SNHLY, CDR2 FYNNEI. The CDR3 runs 16 residues. The CDR3, as DNA: TGTGCCAGCAGCTCATGGACTAGCGGGAGAACAGATACGCAGTATTTT. It encodes CASSSWTSGRTDTQYF. Supplemented by reference TRBV2 and TRBJ2-3, the full variable domain reads EPEVTQTPSHQVTQMGQEVILRCVPISNHLYFYWYRQILGQKVEFLVSFYNNEISEKSEIFDDQFSVERPDGSNFTLKIRSTKLEDSAMYFCASSSWTSGRTDTQYFGPGTRLTVL.

This clonotype came up many times. This rearrangement joins TRBV20-1 to TRBJ2-2, with D tentatively TRBD2 (6 bases). CDR1 is DFQATT and CDR2 is SNEGSKA in the germline V gene (reference sequence). V was clipped by 5 bases and J by 5 bases, with 18 bases between them. The CDR3 has 15 amino acids. The CDR3 reads CSAETSGTYTGELFF. CDR3 in DNA: TGCAGTGCTGAAACCTCCGGGACTTATACCGGGGAGCTGTTTTTT.

Ten or more counts support this clonotype. The chain carries TRBV20-1 and TRBJ1-6; TRBD1 matches at 10 bases. After removal of 3 bases from V and 7 bases from J, the junction contained 3 bases not matched to a gene. The CDR3 has 14 amino acids. CDR1 is DFQATT, CDR2 SNEGSKA, per germline (reference sequence). Written as DNA, the CDR3 is TGCAGTGCTAGCCCGGGACAGGGGAATTCACCCCTCCACTTT. It yields the protein CSASPGQGNSPLHF.

This clonotype was picked up many times. The chain uses TRBV3-1 and TRBJ2-5, with TRBD2 matching 8 bases. Germline CDR1 reads LGHDT; CDR2 reads YNNKEL (reference sequence). This CDR3 contains 14 residues. V lost 0 bases and J lost 10; bases outside the gene matches: 7. The CDR3, as DNA: TGTGCCAGCAGCCAAGATGGTAGCGGGGACGACCAGTACTTC. Encoded protein: CASSQDGSGDDQYF.

The chain has TRBV19 and TRBJ2-1; 16 bases align to TRBD2. CDR1 and CDR2 (germline): LNHDA, SQIVND (reference sequence). Unmatched junction bases numbered 4, after V lost 6 bases and J lost 8 bases. This CDR3 has 15 residues. The CDR3 protein is CASRGLAGGPHEQFF. As DNA, the CDR3 is TGTGCCAGTAGGGGACTAGCGGGAGGGCCCCATGAGCAGTTCTTC.